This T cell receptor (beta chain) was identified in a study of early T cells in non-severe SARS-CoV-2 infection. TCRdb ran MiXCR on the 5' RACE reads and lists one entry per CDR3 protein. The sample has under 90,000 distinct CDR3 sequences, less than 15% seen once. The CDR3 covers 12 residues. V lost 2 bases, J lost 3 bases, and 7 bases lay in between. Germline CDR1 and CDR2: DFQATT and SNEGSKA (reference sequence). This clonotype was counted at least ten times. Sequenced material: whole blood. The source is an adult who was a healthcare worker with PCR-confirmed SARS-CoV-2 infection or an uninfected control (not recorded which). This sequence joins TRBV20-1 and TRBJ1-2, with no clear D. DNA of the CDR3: TGCAGTGCTAGATTGCCCGACTATGGCTACACCTTC. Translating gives CSARLPDYGYTF.